This TCR beta chain stems from a study of human T cells and chemical hapten exposure. About the study: Across the whole study, which lasted about 5.5 months, patients were given diphenylcyclopropenone on the scalp once a week.

Germline CDR1 is DFQATT and CDR2 is SNEGSKA (reference sequence). V shed 3 bases, J shed 2 bases, and the junction held 5 bases outside the gene matches. The CDR3 has 16 amino acids. Unique molecular identifiers were attached to individual cDNA molecules during library preparation. TCRdb redid the calling of the RACE reads with MiXCR, one entry per CDR3 protein. This sample yields more than 80,000 distinct CDR3 sequences, of which more than 9% are seen a single time; 5% belongs to the top ten. Time point here: patch test 2, 6 weeks after DPC sensitization. Treatment described: therapeutic diphenylcyclopropenone sensitization with weekly scalp DPC. At every patch-test visit, blood was drawn before the patch test was applied.

The sequenced sample was whole blood, obtained in connection with sensitization to the hapten diphenylcyclopropenone (DPC). The chain carries TRBV20-1 and TRBJ2-7, with 15 bases aligning to TRBD2. The origin of this receptor is a woman aged 45-59 years with alopecia areata. Some clones in this sample may be carry-over from other donors' samples. DNA for the CDR3: TGCAGTGCTAGTGGACTAGCGGGAGGGCCTACCTACGAGCAGTACTTC. It codes for CSASGLAGGPTYEQYF.